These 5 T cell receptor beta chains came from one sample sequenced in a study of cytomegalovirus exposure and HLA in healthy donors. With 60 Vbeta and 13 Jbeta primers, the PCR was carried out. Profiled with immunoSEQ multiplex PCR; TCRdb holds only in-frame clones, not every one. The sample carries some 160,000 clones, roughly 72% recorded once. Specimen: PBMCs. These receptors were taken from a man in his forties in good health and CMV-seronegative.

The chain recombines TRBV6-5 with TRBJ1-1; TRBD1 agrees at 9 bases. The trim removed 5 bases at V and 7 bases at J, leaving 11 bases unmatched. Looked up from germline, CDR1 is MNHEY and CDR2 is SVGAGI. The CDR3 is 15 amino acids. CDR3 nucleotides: TGTGCCAGCAGTAGGGGACAGGGAAAAGCATATGAAGCTTTCTTT. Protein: CASSRGQGKAYEAFF.

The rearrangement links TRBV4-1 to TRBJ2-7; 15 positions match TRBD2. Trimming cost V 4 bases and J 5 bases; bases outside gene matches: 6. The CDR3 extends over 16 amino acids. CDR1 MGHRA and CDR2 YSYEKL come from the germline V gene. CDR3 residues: CASSRGLAGGFDEQYF. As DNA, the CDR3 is TGCGCCAGCAGCCGGGGACTAGCGGGGGGTTTCGACGAGCAGTACTTC.

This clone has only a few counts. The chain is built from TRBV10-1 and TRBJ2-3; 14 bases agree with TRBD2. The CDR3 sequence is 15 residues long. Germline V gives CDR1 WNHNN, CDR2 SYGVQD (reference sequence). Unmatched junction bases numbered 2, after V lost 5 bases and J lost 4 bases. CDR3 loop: CASSRLAGGSDTQYF. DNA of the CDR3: TGCGCCAGCAGTCGACTAGCGGGGGGGTCAGATACGCAGTATTTT.

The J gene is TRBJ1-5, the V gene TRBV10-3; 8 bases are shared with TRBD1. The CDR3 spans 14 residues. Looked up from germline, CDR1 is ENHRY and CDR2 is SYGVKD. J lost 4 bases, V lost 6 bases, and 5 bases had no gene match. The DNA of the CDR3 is TGTGCCATCAGCTGGGACAGGAGGAATCAGCCCCAGCATTTT. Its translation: CAISWDRRNQPQHF.

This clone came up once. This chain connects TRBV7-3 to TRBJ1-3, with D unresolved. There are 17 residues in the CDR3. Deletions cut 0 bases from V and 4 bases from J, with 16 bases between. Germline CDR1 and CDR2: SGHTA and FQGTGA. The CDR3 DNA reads TGTGCCAGCAGCTTAACCCCTTACTCGGGAGCGGGAAACACCATATATTTT. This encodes CASSLTPYSGAGNTIYF.